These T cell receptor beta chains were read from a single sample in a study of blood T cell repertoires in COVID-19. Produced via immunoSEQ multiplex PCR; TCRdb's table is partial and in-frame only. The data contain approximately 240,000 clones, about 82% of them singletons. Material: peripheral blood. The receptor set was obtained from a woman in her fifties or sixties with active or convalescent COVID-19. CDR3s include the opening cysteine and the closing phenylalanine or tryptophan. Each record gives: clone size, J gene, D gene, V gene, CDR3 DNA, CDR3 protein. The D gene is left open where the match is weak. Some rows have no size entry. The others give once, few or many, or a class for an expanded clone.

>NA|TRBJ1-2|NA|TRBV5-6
TGTGCCAGCAGCTTGTTCGGGTATGGCTACACCTTC
CASSLFGYGYTF
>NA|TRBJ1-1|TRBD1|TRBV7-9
TGTGCCAGCAGCTTAGTTACAGGGGTGAACACTGAAGCTTTCTTT
CASSLVTGVNTEAFF
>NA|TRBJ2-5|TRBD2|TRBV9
TGTGCCAGCAGCGTAGGGGCTAGCGGGCAAGAGACCCAGTACTTC
CASSVGASGQETQYF
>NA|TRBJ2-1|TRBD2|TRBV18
TGTGCCAGCTCACACCGGGGGGAATCCTCCTACAATGAGCAGTTCTTC
CASSHRGESSYNEQFF
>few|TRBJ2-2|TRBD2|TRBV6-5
TGTGCCAGCAGTTACTCTAGCGGGAGTGGCACCGGGGAGCTGTTTTTT
CASSYSSGSGTGELFF
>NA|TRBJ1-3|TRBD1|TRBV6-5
TGTGCCAGCAGTTACTCCCAGGGGGCAGGAAACACCATATATTTT
CASSYSQGAGNTIYF
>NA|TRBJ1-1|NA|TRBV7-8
TGTGCCAGCAGCTTATCTCGGGTTGCTGAAGCTTTCTTT
CASSLSRVAEAFF
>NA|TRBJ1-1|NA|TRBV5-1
TGCGCCAGCAGTTCCCAGGGGAGGGGCACTGAAGCTTTCTTT
CASSSQGRGTEAFF
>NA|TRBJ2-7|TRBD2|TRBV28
TGTGCCAGCAAAATTATAGCGGGTCCCTACGAGCAGTACTTC
CASKIIAGPYEQYF
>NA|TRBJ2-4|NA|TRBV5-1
TGCGCCAGCAGCTCAAGATCGGGGGGCTACGCGAACATTCAGTACTTC
CASSSRSGGYANIQYF
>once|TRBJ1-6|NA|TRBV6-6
TGTGCCAGCAGATACCCCACGCGGGGTTCTTCACCCCTCCACTTT
CASRYPTRGSSPLHF
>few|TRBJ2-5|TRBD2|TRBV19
TGTGCCAGTAAACCCCTAGCGGGAGCGGGGGAGACCCAGTACTTC
CASKPLAGAGETQYF
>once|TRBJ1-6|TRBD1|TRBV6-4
TGTGCCAGCAGGCCTACCGGGACAGAAAATTCACCCCTCCACTTT
CASRPTGTENSPLHF
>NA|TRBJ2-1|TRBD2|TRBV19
TGTGCCAGTAGTATGTGGGGACTAGCGGGGGCGGGCTCCTACAATGAGCAGTTCTTC
CASSMWGLAGAGSYNEQFF
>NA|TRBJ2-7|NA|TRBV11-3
TGTGCCAGCAGCGGGGCGCACGAGCAGTACTTC
CASSGAHEQYF
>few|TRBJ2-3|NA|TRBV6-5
TGTGCCAGCAGCCCGGCGGCAGGGGGCACAGATACGCAGTATTTT
CASSPAAGGTDTQYF
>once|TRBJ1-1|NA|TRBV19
TGTGCCAGTAGTCCCCGCGGGGTTAGCACTGAAGCTTTCTTT
CASSPRGVSTEAFF
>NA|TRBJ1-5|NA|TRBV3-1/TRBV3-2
TGTGCCAGCAGCCAACAAGGGGGCAATCAGCCCCAGCATTTT
CASSQQGGNQPQHF
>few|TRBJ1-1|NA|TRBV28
TGTGCCAGCAGTTTCTATAAGGGGATGAACACTGAAGCTTTCTTT
CASSFYKGMNTEAFF
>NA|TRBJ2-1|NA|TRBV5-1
TGCGCCAGCAGCTTGGACAGGTCGGTGGATGAGCAGTTCTTC
CASSLDRSVDEQFF
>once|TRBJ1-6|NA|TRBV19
TGTGCCAGTAAGGAGACAGTTTTTAATTCACCCCTCCACTTT
CASKETVFNSPLHF
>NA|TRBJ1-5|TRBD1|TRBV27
TGTGCCAGCAGCTGGGACAGCCATCAGCCCCAGCATTTT
CASSWDSHQPQHF
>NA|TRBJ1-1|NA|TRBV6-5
TGTGCCAGCAGTCAGACAGGACTCGATGCTTTCTTT
CASSQTGLDAFF
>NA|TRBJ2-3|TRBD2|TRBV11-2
TGTGCCAGCAGCGAGCAACTAGCGGGGGGCACAGATACGCAGTATTTT
CASSEQLAGGTDTQYF
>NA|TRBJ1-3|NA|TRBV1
TGCACCAACCCCTACGACAGTGGAAACACCATATATTTT
CTNPYDSGNTIYF
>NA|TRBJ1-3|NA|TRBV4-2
TGTGCCAGCAGCCAACTGAGCTTACGGGGAAACACCATATATTTT
CASSQLSLRGNTIYF
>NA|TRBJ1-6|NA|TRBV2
TGTGCCAGCCTGACAGGTGTCAGATCACCCCTCCACTTT
CASLTGVRSPLHF
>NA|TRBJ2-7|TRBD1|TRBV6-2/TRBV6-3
TGTGCCAGCAGTACCGCCCAGGACAGGGGGCGTTACGAGCAGTACTTC
CASSTAQDRGRYEQYF
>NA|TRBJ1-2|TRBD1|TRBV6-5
TGTGCCAGCACGGGCAGGGGGGACTATGGCTACACCTTC
CASTGRGDYGYTF
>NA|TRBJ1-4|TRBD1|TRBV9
TGTGCCAGCAGCCCACACCCCCGGACAGGGAGTAGCGGTGAAAAACTGTTTTTT
CASSPHPRTGSSGEKLFF
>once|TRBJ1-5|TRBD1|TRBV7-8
TGTGCCAGCAGCTTGTTGGGACAGGACGATCAGCCCCAGCATTTT
CASSLLGQDDQPQHF
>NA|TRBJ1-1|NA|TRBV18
TGTGCCAGCTCACCACGAGCGGAAGCAGCTTTCTTT
CASSPRAEAAFF
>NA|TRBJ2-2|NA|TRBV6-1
TGTGCCAGCAGTGAAACAGGAAGCCTTATAACACCGAACACCGGGGAGCTGTTTTTT
CASSETGSLITPNTGELFF
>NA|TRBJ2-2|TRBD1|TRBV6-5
TGTGCCAGCAGTCCACGGGACAGCCTTACCGGGGAGCTGTTTTTT
CASSPRDSLTGELFF
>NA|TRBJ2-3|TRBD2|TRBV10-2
TGCGCCAGCAGTGTAATCGGGGGGGCCCCAGATACGCAGTATTTT
CASSVIGGAPDTQYF
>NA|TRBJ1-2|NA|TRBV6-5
TGTGCCAGCAGTTACACTGGGCGGGGGTTGAGTGGCTACACCTTC
CASSYTGRGLSGYTF
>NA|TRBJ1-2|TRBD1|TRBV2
TGTGCCAGCAGTCAGACAGGGGGCATAGACTACACCTTC
CASSQTGGIDYTF
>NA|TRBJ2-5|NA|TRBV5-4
TGTGCCAGCAGCCCTCAGGTCCAAGAGACCCAGTACTTC
CASSPQVQETQYF
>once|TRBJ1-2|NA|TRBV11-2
TGTGCCAGCAGGCCCAGGGAGGGCTCCCATGGCTACACCTTC
CASRPREGSHGYTF
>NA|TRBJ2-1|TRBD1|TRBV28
TGTGCCAGCAGGCTGGGGGACAGGGCCAATTACAATGAGCAGTTCTTC
CASRLGDRANYNEQFF
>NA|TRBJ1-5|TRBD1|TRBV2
TGTGCCAGCAAGACAGGGGGATTGGATCAGCCCCAGCATTTT
CASKTGGLDQPQHF
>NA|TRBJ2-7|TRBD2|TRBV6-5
TGTGCCAGCAGTTACTCGGTGGGACTAGCGGTCGACGAGCAGTACTTC
CASSYSVGLAVDEQYF
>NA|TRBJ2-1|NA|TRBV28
TGTGCCAGCACCCCGTCCGGGGTCGGCAATGAGCAGTTCTTC
CASTPSGVGNEQFF
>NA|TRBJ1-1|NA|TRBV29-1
TGCAGCGCTTGGGGAGGGCTGAACACTGAAGCTTTCTTT
CSAWGGLNTEAFF